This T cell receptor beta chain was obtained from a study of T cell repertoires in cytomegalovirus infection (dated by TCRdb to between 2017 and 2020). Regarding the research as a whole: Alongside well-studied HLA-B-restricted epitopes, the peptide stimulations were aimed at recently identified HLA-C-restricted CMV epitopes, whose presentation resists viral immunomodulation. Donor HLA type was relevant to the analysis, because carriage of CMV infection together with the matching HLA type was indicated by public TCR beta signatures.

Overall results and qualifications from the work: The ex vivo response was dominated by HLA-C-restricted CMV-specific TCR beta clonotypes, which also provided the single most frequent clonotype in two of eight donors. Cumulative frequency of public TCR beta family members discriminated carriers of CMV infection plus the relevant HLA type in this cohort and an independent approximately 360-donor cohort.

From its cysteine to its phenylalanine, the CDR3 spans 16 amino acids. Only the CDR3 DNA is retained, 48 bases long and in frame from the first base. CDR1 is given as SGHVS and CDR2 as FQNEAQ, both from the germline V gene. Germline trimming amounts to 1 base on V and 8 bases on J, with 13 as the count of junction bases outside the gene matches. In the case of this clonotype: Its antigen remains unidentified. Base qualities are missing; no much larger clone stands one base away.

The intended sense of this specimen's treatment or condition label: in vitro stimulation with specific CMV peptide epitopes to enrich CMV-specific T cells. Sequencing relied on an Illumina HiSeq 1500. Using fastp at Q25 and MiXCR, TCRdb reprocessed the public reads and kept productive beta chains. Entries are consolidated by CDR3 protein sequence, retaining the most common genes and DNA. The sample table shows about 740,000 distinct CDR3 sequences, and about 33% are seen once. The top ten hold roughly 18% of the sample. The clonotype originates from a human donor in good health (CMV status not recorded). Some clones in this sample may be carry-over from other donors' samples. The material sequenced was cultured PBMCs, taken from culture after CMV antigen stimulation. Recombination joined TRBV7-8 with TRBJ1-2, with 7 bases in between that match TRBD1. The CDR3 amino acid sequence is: CASSLVRGRGKGGYTF. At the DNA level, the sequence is TGTGCCAGCAGCTTAGTTCGCGGCAGGGGGAAAGGCGGCTACACCTTC. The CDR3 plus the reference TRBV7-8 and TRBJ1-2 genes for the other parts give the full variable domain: GAGVSQSPRYKVAKRGQDVALRCDPISGHVSLFWYQQALGQGPEFLTYFQNEAQLDKSGLPSDRFFAERPEGSVSTLKIQRTQQEDSAVYLCASSLVRGRGKGGYTFGSGTRLTVV.